Following are 25 T cell receptor beta chains from one sample sequenced in a study of early T cells in non-severe SARS-CoV-2 infection. TCRdb reanalysed the 5' RACE reads using MiXCR and keeps one entry per CDR3 protein. The sample consists of tens of thousands of distinct CDR3 sequences, roughly 13% of them appearing once. Sequencing was performed on whole blood. Every receptor here comes from an adult who was a healthcare worker with PCR-confirmed SARS-CoV-2 infection or an uninfected control (not recorded which).

CDR3 nucleotides: TGTGCCAGCAGCCCTGACCTTACGGTGGGGGAGCTGTTTTTT. Amino acids: CASSPDLTVGELFF. This sequence joins TRBV7-9 and TRBJ2-2; D is undetermined. Trimming stripped 5 bases from V and 8 bases from J, with 15 bases between. Germline V gives CDR1 SEHNR, CDR2 FQNEAQ (reference sequence). The CDR3 consists of 14 residues.

This clonotype was seen only a few times. V is TRBV7-9 and J is TRBJ2-1; 12 bases align to TRBD2. From germline, CDR1 is SEHNR and CDR2 FQNEAQ (reference sequence). The CDR3 length is 17 residues. V lost 5 bases and J lost 4; bases outside the gene matches: 9. DNA for the CDR3: TGTGCCAGCAGCCCTAGGGGGCTAGCGGGAGGGTACAATGAGCAGTTCTTC. Its protein product is CASSPRGLAGGYNEQFF. Complete variable domain (other parts from reference TRBV7-9 and TRBJ2-1): DTGVSQNPRHKITKRGQNVTFRCDPISEHNRLYWYRQTLGQGPEFLTYFQNEAQLEKSRLLSDRFSAERPKGSFSTLEIQRTEQGDSAMYLCASSPRGLAGGYNEQFFGPGTRLTVL.

This clonotype was seen a handful of times. The J gene is TRBJ2-2, the V gene TRBV28; the D is unclear. The CDR3 is 12 amino acids. Germline V CDR1 and CDR2: MDHEN, SYDVKM. V was shortened by 3 bases and J by 7 bases, with 6 bases between the two germline ends. The CDR3: CASSFFGGELFF. The CDR3 nucleotides read TGTGCCAGCAGTTTTTTTGGCGGGGAGCTGTTTTTT.

The table lists this clonotype with a few counts. V is TRBV11-2 and J is TRBJ2-3; 12 nucleotides align to TRBD2. The V gene end was trimmed by 2 bases and the J gene end by 0 bases; junction bases not matched to a gene: 3. The germline CDR1 and CDR2 sequences are SGHAT and FQNNGV. This CDR3 is 17 amino acids long. The CDR3 DNA is TGTGCCAGCAGCTTAAGAACTAGCGGGGGGAGCACAGATACGCAGTATTTT. It is translated as CASSLRTSGGSTDTQYF.

This clonotype came up a few times. The chain recombines TRBV5-4 with TRBJ2-3; D might be TRBD1 or TRBD2, each matching 5 bases. The CDR3 is made up of 15 amino acids. V was clipped by 0 bases and J by 1 base, with 9 bases between them. The germline gives CDR1 SGHNT, CDR2 YYREEE (reference sequence). The CDR3 is CASSLAVGGTDTQYF. In DNA form, the CDR3 reads TGTGCCAGCAGCTTGGCTGTGGGGGGCACAGATACGCAGTATTTT. Combining the CDR3 with reference TRBV5-4 and TRBJ2-3 gives the whole variable domain ETGVTQSPTHLIKTRGQQVTLRCSSQSGHNTVSWYQQALGQGPQFIFQYYREEENGRGNFPPRFSGLQFPNYSSELNVNALELDDSALYLCASSLAVGGTDTQYFGPGTRLTVL.

This clonotype was seen more than once but under ten times. The rearrangement joins TRBV5-1 to TRBJ1-1; the D is unclear. V lost 4 bases and J lost 4, with 17 bases in between. Germline CDR1 reads SGHRS; CDR2 reads YFSETQ. The CDR3 covers 15 residues. CDR3 in DNA: TGCGCCAGCAGCGTAGAGTCACTTGGGTTCACTGAAGCTTTCTTT. Residues: CASSVESLGFTEAFF.

This clonotype was seen only a few times. This chain uses TRBV27 with TRBJ2-1; the D is unclear. CDR3 length: 14 residues. Germline CDR1 and CDR2: MNHEY and SMNVEV (reference sequence). Trimming took off 5 bases at V and 4 bases at J, with 12 bases between the two ends. In DNA, the CDR3 is TGTGCCAGCAGTCAACTTTACAGTTACAATGAGCAGTTCTTC. Amino acid sequence: CASSQLYSYNEQFF.

This clonotype was observed at least ten times. This chain joins TRBV7-9 and TRBJ2-7; D tentatively fits TRBD1 or TRBD2 (5 bases each). The CDR3 length is 14 residues. Germline V lookup: CDR1 SEHNR, CDR2 FQNEAQ (reference sequence). The germline V and J ends were trimmed by 5 bases and 7 bases, with 18 bases remaining between them. CDR3 bases: TGTGCCAGCAGCCCCGCCGGGGCTTTCGGGGAGCAGTACTTC. It encodes CASSPAGAFGEQYF.

This clonotype was counted many times. This sequence joins TRBV7-2 and TRBJ1-1; the D is unclear. Between the trimmed V and J ends, which lost 2 bases and 0 bases, there was a span of 10 bases. CDR3 size: 15 residues. Germline V lookup: CDR1 SGHTA, CDR2 FQGNSA. CDR3 sequence reads: CASSLQGLLNTEAFF. The CDR3 nucleotides read TGTGCCAGCAGCTTACAAGGACTGCTGAACACTGAAGCTTTCTTT.

This clonotype was recorded once. The V call is TRBV6-5, the J call TRBJ2-3, with 8 bases identical to TRBD1. The germline V gene has CDR1 MNHEY and CDR2 SVGAGI. After removal of 2 bases from V and 5 bases from J, the junction contained 12 bases not matched to a gene. The CDR3 has 17 residues. The CDR3 region is CASSYHYPGQGGDTQYF. The CDR3 nucleotides are TGTGCCAGCAGTTACCATTATCCTGGACAGGGAGGAGATACGCAGTATTTT.

This clonotype was recorded at least ten times. The chain links TRBV2 to TRBJ1-2; possible D gene TRBD1, 6 bases. This CDR3 has 14 amino acids. The V gene's germline CDR1 is SNHLY and CDR2 FYNNEI. The V gene lost 1 base and the J gene lost 4 bases, with 10 bases spanning the gap. In nucleotides, the CDR3 is TGTGCCAGCAGTGAAGGCGACAGGTCCTATGGCTACACCTTC. Its translation: CASSEGDRSYGYTF. The full variable domain, in which reference TRBV2 and TRBJ1-2 provide the parts outside the CDR3, is EPEVTQTPSHQVTQMGQEVILRCVPISNHLYFYWYRQILGQKVEFLVSFYNNEISEKSEIFDDQFSVERPDGSNFTLKIRSTKLEDSAMYFCASSEGDRSYGYTFGSGTRLTVV.

This clonotype was counted at least ten times. The chain couples TRBV20-1 to TRBJ2-3; weak D call: TRBD1 (5 bases). The CDR3 has 15 amino acids. Germline values: CDR1 DFQATT, CDR2 SNEGSKA (reference sequence). V gave up 0 bases and J gave up 0 bases, with 10 bases separating them. The CDR3 coding sequence is TGCAGTGCTAGAGATCTACAGGCTAGCACAGATACGCAGTATTTT. This encodes CSARDLQASTDTQYF.

This clonotype was observed a handful of times. This CDR3 is CASRNAGNTDTQYF. Here the CDR3 DNA reads TGTGCCAGCAGGAACGCGGGGAACACAGATACGCAGTATTTT. The rearrangement uses TRBV2 and TRBJ2-3; TRBD2 might be the D (6 bases). Trimming took 6 bases from V and 2 from J, leaving 12 bases between them. Germline CDR1 reads SNHLY; CDR2 reads FYNNEI. The CDR3 has 14 residues. Full variable domain (outside the CDR3, taken from reference TRBV2 and TRBJ2-3): EPEVTQTPSHQVTQMGQEVILRCVPISNHLYFYWYRQILGQKVEFLVSFYNNEISEKSEIFDDQFSVERPDGSNFTLKIRSTKLEDSAMYFCASRNAGNTDTQYFGPGTRLTVL.

The chain links TRBV7-2 to TRBJ1-2, with D possibly being TRBD1 (6 bases). V shed 2 bases and J shed 2 bases, with 12 bases lying between them. The CDR3 loop spans 15 amino acids. Per the germline V gene, CDR1 is SGHTA and CDR2 is FQGNSA. The CDR3 region has the DNA TGTGCCAGCAGCTTACCGGCACAGGGAAACTATGGCTACACCTTC. This encodes CASSLPAQGNYGYTF.

This clonotype was found a few times. The chain combines TRBV5-1 with TRBJ2-5; 7 bases are shared with TRBD1. The CDR3 extends over 14 amino acids. Germline V gene lookup returns CDR1 SGHRS and CDR2 YFSETQ. V gave up 2 bases and J gave up 2 bases; unmatched junction bases: 3. In DNA form, the CDR3 reads TGCGCCAGCAGCTTCGAGGGACAGCAAGAGACCCAGTACTTC. It encodes CASSFEGQQETQYF.

This clonotype appeared a few times. The V gene is TRBV30, the J gene TRBJ1-1; D unresolved. Looked up from germline, CDR1 is GTSNPN and CDR2 is SVGIG (reference sequence). This CDR3 comprises 12 residues. Trimming removed 4 bases at V and 1 base at J, with 7 bases between. The CDR3 spells CAWNLGNTEAFF. Here the CDR3 DNA reads TGTGCCTGGAATCTTGGGAACACTGAAGCTTTCTTT.

This clonotype was detected ten times or more. CDR3 amino acids: CASSSTLAGQGDEDEQYF. CDR3 DNA: TGTGCCAGCAGCTCCACCCTCGCGGGACAGGGGGATGAGGACGAGCAGTACTTC. V and J are TRBV7-9 and TRBJ2-7, with TRBD1 identical over 11 bases. The CDR3 is made up of 18 amino acids. Germline trimming cut 4 bases from V and 5 bases from J; bases unmatched to any gene: 16. Germline V lookup: CDR1 SEHNR, CDR2 FQNEAQ (reference sequence).

At least ten counts were recorded for this clonotype. The CDR3 spells CASSPDMVNEKLFF. For the CDR3, the DNA is TGTGCCAGCTCACCGGACATGGTGAATGAAAAACTGTTTTTT. The V call is TRBV18, the J call TRBJ1-4; a weak D match, TRBD1 (5 bases). V dropped 3 bases and J dropped 5 bases, with 10 bases sitting between them. CDR3 size: 14 residues. The germline gives CDR1 KGHSH, CDR2 LQKENI.

The genes are TRBV6-1 and TRBJ1-2; D might be TRBD1 (5 bases). The CDR3 totals 14 residues. V was trimmed by 6 bases and J by 4 bases, leaving 15 bases between them. Per germline, CDR1 MNHNS and CDR2 SASEGT. The CDR3 loop is CASSSGTVRYGYTF. The CDR3 DNA is TGTGCCAGCAGCTCCGGGACGGTACGCTATGGCTACACCTTC.

This clonotype has ten or more counts. The J gene is TRBJ1-6, the V gene TRBV13; maybe TRBD1 (5 bases). This CDR3 has 13 residues. The V gene's germline CDR1 is PRHDT and CDR2 FYEKMQ (reference sequence). The V and J ends lost 5 bases and 4 bases respectively, with 6 bases between them. The CDR3 region has the DNA TGTGCCAGCAGCGCAGGGTATAATTCACCCCTCCACTTT. This sequence encodes CASSAGYNSPLHF.

In this sample, this clonotype turned up many times. V usage is TRBV19 and J usage is TRBJ2-1, with D hard to call. Germline V gene lookup returns CDR1 LNHDA and CDR2 SQIVND (reference sequence). The CDR3 loop spans 18 amino acids. Trimming removed 6 bases from V and 6 bases from J, with 27 bases in between. CDR3 coding DNA: TGTGCCAGTAGCCCACTCTACGTAACCGCTCTCTTGGGCAATGAGCAGTTCTTC. It translates to CASSPLYVTALLGNEQFF. Full variable domain (outside the CDR3, taken from reference TRBV19 and TRBJ2-1): DGGITQSPKYLFRKEGQNVTLSCEQNLNHDAMYWYRQDPGQGLRLIYYSQIVNDFQKGDIAEGYSVSREKKESFPLTVTSAQKNPTAFYLCASSPLYVTALLGNEQFFGPGTRLTVL.

The chain has TRBV7-2 and TRBJ1-1, with D unclear. The CDR3 spans 13 residues. CDR1 and CDR2 (germline): SGHTA, FQGNSA. Trimming took 3 bases from V and 0 from J, leaving 5 bases between them. DNA for the CDR3: TGTGCCAGCAGCTTCGAGATGAACACTGAAGCTTTCTTT. Amino acid sequence: CASSFEMNTEAFF.

This clonotype was observed many times. This sequence joins TRBV12-3 or TRBV12-4 and TRBJ1-2; no definite D call. The CDR3 runs to 13 residues. V was shortened by 3 bases and J by 4 bases, with 9 bases between the two germline ends. The CDR3 sequence: CASSFPGAYGYTF. Written as DNA, the CDR3 is TGTGCCAGCAGTTTTCCGGGAGCCTATGGCTACACCTTC.

This clonotype was counted a few times. The chain links TRBV4-2 to TRBJ1-4; possible D gene TRBD1, 6 bases. The CDR3 is made up of 16 amino acids. Trimming took off 1 base at V and 5 bases at J, with 14 bases between the two ends. Germline lookup yields CDR1 LGHNA and CDR2 YNFKEQ. In nucleotides, the CDR3 is TGTGCCAGCAGCCAAGTGTTACAGGGAAGGAATGAAAAACTGTTTTTT. Translation gives CASSQVLQGRNEKLFF.

The genes are TRBV30 and TRBJ1-3, with D hard to call. This CDR3 has 13 residues. V shed 3 bases and J shed 2 bases, with 8 bases lying between them. The germline V gene encodes CDR1 GTSNPN and CDR2 SVGIG (reference sequence). CDR3 DNA: TGTGCCTGGAGGATGCAGCCTGGAAACACCATATATTTT. Amino acid sequence: CAWRMQPGNTIYF.